The rows below give T cell receptor beta chains drawn from one sample of a study of technical replicates of blood from a handful of donors. Clones were read by immunoSEQ multiplex PCR, and TCRdb kept only the in-frame ones, dropping some. The sample lists 70,000 to 80,000 clones; around 92% were seen once. Material: T cells isolated from PBMCs. These receptors all stem from a human donor in good health. Both conserved end residues are part of each CDR3. The order of the fields is V gene, J gene, clone size, CDR3 protein. The size field is filled for only some rows; it gives once, few, many or a size class.

TRBV12-5	TRBJ1-1	once	CASGLGISGGEGTEAFF
TRBV28	TRBJ2-1	-	CASNSEGQGRNEQFF
TRBV7-8	TRBJ2-7	-	CASSLAGWAGSSYEQYF
TRBV7-2	TRBJ1-2	-	CASSLSGYGYTF
TRBV5-1	TRBJ2-7	-	CASSLSGQGSYEQYF
TRBV9	TRBJ2-3	once	CASSVGGGSGSLSDTQYF
TRBV5-1	TRBJ2-1	-	CASSLDRGQLNEQFF
TRBV18	TRBJ1-2	-	CASSPTVYGYTF
TRBV5-6	TRBJ2-5	-	CASSFGAVGETQYF
TRBV19	TRBJ2-3	-	CASSIEGGSTDTQYF
TRBV2	TRBJ1-1	few	CASSDRVAEAFF
TRBV9	TRBJ2-3	-	CASSVVASGGTDTQYF
TRBV28	TRBJ2-3	once	CATTPTGASSTDTQYF
TRBV19	TRBJ1-1	-	CASMEVNTEAFF
TRBV7-8	TRBJ1-5	few	CASSLATAGSNQPQHF
TRBV7-8	TRBJ1-1	-	CASSLDAGQLSEAFF
TRBV27	TRBJ2-5	-	CASSLHSRETQYF
TRBV19	TRBJ2-7	once	CASSTGHINYEQYF
TRBV19	TRBJ1-1	once	CASSIGAGGTNTEAFF
TRBV27	TRBJ1-4	-	CASSLTGGYEKLFF